Included here is one TCR beta chain sequence, with context. Its cognate antigen has yet to be identified. The sample holds no much larger clone one base away, and base qualities are not on file. The sample's time point label, decoded: roughly 24 weeks on oral tofacitinib. This specimen's treatment or condition label, interpreted: oral pan-JAK inhibitor, 5-10 mg twice daily. Lesional scalp punch biopsies and peripheral blood were obtained from alopecia areata patients. PBMCs were separated by density centrifugation and stained for CD3, CD4 and CD8, after which CD4+ and CD8+ T cells were sorted on a FACSAria. The sample is drawn from a study of CD8+ T cells in alopecia areata (dated by TCRdb to 2017 to 2018). As for the study more broadly: The treated patients, all with moderate-to-severe alopecia areata, were enrolled in an open-label pilot trial of oral tofacitinib given at 5 to 10 mg twice daily. High-throughput TCRbeta sequencing was used to examine T cell clonal expansion in alopecia areata in both the C3H/HeJ mouse model and human patients. Scalp clonality was compared across normal scalp (n=4), patchy alopecia areata scalp (n=8), and alopecia totalis/universalis scalp (n=8). The SALT score, which quantifies the percentage of affected scalp surface area, was used to measure disease severity in treated patients. Patients on tofacitinib were biopsied at baseline and after 4 and 24 weeks of treatment, and several of the patients also had a later scalp biopsy. RNA was obtained with the PAXgene miRNA kit for fixed scalp, the miRNeasy kit for PBMCs, and the RNeasy kit for mouse skin. Patients stayed on tofacitinib for 6 to 18 months and then had 6 months of follow-up off drug so that delayed response and recurrence could be assessed. Human TCRbeta sequencing covered scalp tissue and sorted CD4+ and CD8+ peripheral blood T cells from patchy and totalis/universalis alopecia areata patients and healthy controls. Amplification of TCRbeta CDR3 regions was done by immunoSEQ multiplex PCR using 35 Vbeta forward primers and 13 Jbeta reverse primers.

Trimming removed 2 bases from V and 2 bases from J; the gene matches leave 8 bases unexplained. The CDR3 covers 16 residues, taking in both the cysteine and the phenylalanine. The CDR3 DNA has 48 bases and is translated from base 1. From a lookup of the germline V gene, CDR1 and CDR2 are MNHNS and SASEGT. Receptor libraries were prepared by the immunoSEQ multiplex PCR assay. RNA was extracted from all samples and reverse transcribed into cDNA, which served as template for TCR sequencing. SuperScript III was used to make first-strand cDNA, primed with a 2:1 mix of oligo-dT and random hexamers. A synthetic immune receptor repertoire was used to gauge amplification bias, and whatever bias remained was removed computationally. Turning to the authors' computational methods: After raw reads were preprocessed to remove errors, the CDR3 was defined following IMGT conventions as running from the conserved cysteine to phenylalanine. Clonality was calculated as 1 minus Shannon entropy normalized by log2 of the number of productive unique TCRs. Whether each scalp clone was CD4 or CD8 was inferred by checking scalp TCRbeta sequences against the CD4 and CD8 repertoires from sorted blood. TCRdb carries this immuneACCESS record with in-frame sequences only. Its versions omit some clonotypes, under half of them owing to an unresolved V gene in the studies checked, with the rest unexplained. V, J and clone size reflect that table, while D and trimming were determined from the DNA. The sample table holds 170,000 or so clones, of which roughly 53% were seen once. The ten biggest clones cover roughly 13% of the sample.

What the work shows at the level of the full study, not this receptor alone: Because the treated cohort was small and had just a single nonresponder, larger studies are needed to establish links between baseline CD8+ expansion and response. Tofacitinib significantly decreased scalp clonality and the number of expanded CD8+ clones among the top 100 scalp clones. Higher clonality and more expanded CD8+ clones were observed in lesional scalp than in normal scalp, particularly in alopecia totalis/universalis, a finding suggestive of antigenic drive. During tofacitinib treatment, many expanded lesional clones stuck around in both scalp and blood, and this persistence may partly explain why relapse happens after treatment is stopped. Shared TCR sequences between patients were less evident than in mice, which may be partly attributable to HLA diversity in the patient population. Scalp TCR repertoire analysis is complicated because resident alphabeta T cells in normal human skin are also sequenced, whereas mouse skin is dominated by gammadelta T cells.

This chain is built from TRBV6-1 and TRBJ2-7; TRBD2 lines up with 8 middle nucleotides. The TCR comes from a human donor with alopecia areata. Sample: CD8+ T cells sorted from blood, taken at week 24, from a patient treated with tofacitinib. The DNA reads TGTGCCAGCAGTGAAATTTTGGCGGGGGGAACCTACGAGCAGTACTTC. Its translation reads: CASSEILAGGTYEQYF.